The 26 T cell receptor beta chains given below trace back to one sample, sequenced in a study of cytomegalovirus exposure and HLA in healthy donors. Use of 60 Vbeta and 13 Jbeta primers characterized the PCR. Sequencing used immunoSEQ multiplex PCR; TCRdb keeps in-frame clones, though not all of them. The table shows about 180,000 clones, with 80% to 85% occurring only once. Sequencing input: PBMCs. These receptors all come from a young woman in good health and CMV-seronegative.

J is TRBJ1-5 and V is TRBV4-3; unclear D gene. The V gene lost 0 bases and the J gene lost 4 bases, with 13 bases spanning the gap. The V gene's germline CDR1 is LGHNA and CDR2 YSLEER. CDR3 length: 16 amino acids. DNA of the CDR3: TGCGCCAGCAGCCAAGATCCCCAGGATCGAAATCAGCCCCAGCATTTT. Encoded protein: CASSQDPQDRNQPQHF.

The J gene is TRBJ2-5, the V gene TRBV30, with 7 bases lining up with TRBD1. Germline V gene sequence: CDR1 GTSNPN, CDR2 SVGIG (reference sequence). Trimming removed 2 bases from V and 3 bases from J; junction bases left unmatched: 9. The CDR3 has 15 residues. The CDR3 here is CAWSYRGQVKETQYF. CDR3 in DNA: TGTGCCTGGAGTTATAGGGGGCAGGTGAAAGAGACCCAGTACTTC. The full variable domain, rest sourced from reference TRBV30 and TRBJ2-5, is SQTIHQWPATLVQPVGSPLSLECTVEGTSNPNLYWYRQAAGRGLQLLFYSVGIGQISSEVPQNLSASRPQDRQFILSSKKLLLSDSGFYLCAWSYRGQVKETQYFGPGTRLLVL.

CDR3 nucleotide sequence: TGTGCCAGCAGTTTACATAGGACTAGCGGATACAATGAGCAGTTCTTC. It specifies CASSLHRTSGYNEQFF. The J gene is TRBJ2-1, the V gene TRBV28; 10 nucleotides align to TRBD2. V was clipped by 2 bases and J by 4 bases; unmatched bases: 5. Germline V gene sequence: CDR1 MDHEN, CDR2 SYDVKM. The CDR3 is 16 amino acids.

The chain recombines TRBV11-2 with TRBJ2-7; the D gene is possibly TRBD1 (6 bases). V shed 5 bases and J shed 3 bases, with 17 bases lying between them. Germline assignment: CDR1 SGHAT and CDR2 FQNNGV. The CDR3 has 15 residues. As DNA, the CDR3 is TGTGCCAGCAGCCCTTTCCGGGACATCAGCTACGAGCAGTACTTC. Protein: CASSPFRDISYEQYF.

The J gene is TRBJ2-5, the V gene TRBV6-6, with D perhaps TRBD1 (5 bases). V was cut by 0 bases and J by 5 bases, with 10 bases left in between. Germline CDR1 is MNHNY and CDR2 is SVGAGI (reference sequence). The CDR3 runs 14 residues. CDR3 protein: CASSYSQGRETQYF. Here the CDR3 DNA reads TGTGCCAGCAGTTACTCGCAGGGAAGGGAGACCCAGTACTTC.

The chain carries TRBV15 and TRBJ2-2; TRBD1 aligns across 7 bases. V lost 5 bases, J lost 5 bases, and 14 bases stayed unmatched. CDR3 size: 17 residues. Germline V gene data show CDR1 as LNHNV and CDR2 as YYDKDF (reference sequence). CDR3 DNA: TGTGCCACCAGCGCAGGCCCCGGGACAGAGGGGACCGGGGAGCTGTTTTTT. This encodes CATSAGPGTEGTGELFF.

V gene TRBV7-2 combines with J gene TRBJ2-7, with 7 bases matching TRBD1. This CDR3 has 14 residues. J lost 2 bases, V lost 2 bases, and 3 bases had no gene match. In germline, CDR1 is SGHTA, CDR2 FQGNSA. CDR3 amino acids: CASSLMTGTYEQYF. The CDR3, as DNA: TGTGCCAGCAGCTTAATGACAGGGACCTACGAGCAGTACTTC.

The J gene is TRBJ2-1, the V gene TRBV27; maybe TRBD2 (5 bases). Trimming removed 2 bases from V and 8 bases from J, with 10 bases in between. CDR3 length: 13 amino acids. Germline V gene data show CDR1 as MNHEY and CDR2 as SMNVEV (reference sequence). Here the CDR3 reads CASSLLGSDEQFF. The CDR3, as DNA: TGTGCCAGCAGTTTACTAGGGAGTGATGAGCAGTTCTTC.

This rearrangement joins TRBV5-1 to TRBJ1-2; TRBD1 matches 8 bases. The ends lost 4 bases at V and 7 bases at J; junction bases unmatched: 6. Looked up from germline, CDR1 is SGHRS and CDR2 is YFSETQ. CDR3 length: 13 residues. CDR3 DNA: TGCGCCAGCAGCACTACAGGGGGAAGTGGCTACACCTTC. Amino acid sequence: CASSTTGGSGYTF.

The rearrangement uses TRBV15 and TRBJ2-7; the D gene is possibly TRBD1 (5 bases). The germline gives CDR1 LNHNV, CDR2 YYDKDF (reference sequence). With 4 bases removed from V and 3 bases from J, the gap between germline ends came to 19 bases. This CDR3 spans 16 amino acids. DNA for the CDR3: TGTGCCACCAGCAAAGAGCCGACAGCACCTGACTACGAGCAGTACTTC. It codes for CATSKEPTAPDYEQYF.

V and J are TRBV5-1 and TRBJ2-5; 11 nucleotides line up with TRBD2. Per the germline V gene, CDR1 is SGHRS and CDR2 is YFSETQ. V shed 6 bases, J shed 5 bases, and the junction held 12 bases outside the gene matches. The CDR3 loop spans 16 amino acids. The CDR3 nucleotides are TGCGCCAGCAATTCTGCACTAGCGGGAGATCGGGAGACCCAGTACTTC. This gives the protein CASNSALAGDRETQYF.

This clone was seen once. The chain employs TRBV7-3 and TRBJ2-2, with a tentative D call TRBD1 (7 bases). There are 15 residues in the CDR3. In germline, CDR1 is SGHTA, CDR2 FQGTGA. The germline V and J ends were trimmed by 1 base and 5 bases, with 11 bases remaining between them. CDR3 protein: CASSLRQGGTGELFF. CDR3 DNA: TGTGCCAGCAGCTTAAGGCAGGGGGGAACCGGGGAGCTGTTTTTT.

This clone appeared a single time. The CDR3 nucleotides read TGTGCCAGCAGTGGACTGCCCTCCTACGAGCAGTACTTC. It specifies CASSGLPSYEQYF. The chain is built from TRBV27 and TRBJ2-7, with D perhaps TRBD2 (5 bases). Germline V gene sequence: CDR1 MNHEY, CDR2 SMNVEV (reference sequence). The CDR3 sequence is 13 residues long. The V gene lost 5 bases and the J gene lost 0 bases, with 8 bases spanning the gap.

This chain connects TRBV18 to TRBJ2-2, with D unresolved. The CDR3 is 14 amino acids. Trimming took off 2 bases at V and 1 base at J, with 5 bases between the two ends. CDR1 is KGHSH and CDR2 is LQKENI in the germline V gene. This CDR3 reads CASSPMRNTGELFF. The CDR3 DNA is TGTGCCAGCTCACCAATGCGGAACACCGGGGAGCTGTTTTTT. The full variable domain, its missing parts supplied by reference TRBV18 and TRBJ2-2, is NAGVMQNPRHLVRRRGQEARLRCSPMKGHSHVYWYRQLPEEGLKFMVYLQKENIIDESGMPKERFSAEFPKEGPSILRIQQVVRGDSAAYFCASSPMRNTGELFFGEGSRLTVL.

CDR3 DNA sequence: TGTGCCAGCAGTTTCCTCCTACTAGCGGGAGTGGGGAACGAGCAGTACTTC. Translating it yields CASSFLLLAGVGNEQYF. The rearrangement links TRBV28 to TRBJ2-7; 11 positions agree with TRBD2. CDR3 length: 17 residues. Germline V lookup: CDR1 MDHEN, CDR2 SYDVKM. Trimming at V came to 3 bases and at J to 5 bases, leaving 12 bases not matched to a gene. Based on the CDR3 plus reference TRBV28 and TRBJ2-7, the full variable domain is DVKVTQSSRYLVKRTGEKVFLECVQDMDHENMFWYRQDPGLGLRLIYFSYDVKMKEKGDIPEGYSVSREKKERFSLILESASTNQTSMYLCASSFLLLAGVGNEQYFGPGTRLTVT.

This clone was counted only a few times. The chain uses TRBV28 and TRBJ2-7; no definite D call. The V gene lost 7 bases and the J gene lost 0 bases, with 10 bases spanning the gap. The CDR3 contains 13 residues. Germline lookup yields CDR1 MDHEN and CDR2 SYDVKM. CDR3 sequence reads: CASIADISYEQYF. CDR3 nucleotide sequence: TGTGCCAGCATTGCAGACATCTCCTACGAGCAGTACTTC.

Remarks on this clone: Sequence at one end of the junction differs from germline and may be a read error. This chain connects TRBV7-9 to TRBJ1-5; tentative D call: TRBD1 (5 bases). The CDR3 runs 14 residues. Germline CDR1 reads SEHNR; CDR2 reads FQNEAQ (reference sequence). The CDR3 sequence: CSSSTSGGSGPQHF. DNA of the CDR3: TGTTCCAGCAGCACATCGGGGGGGTCGGGGCCCCAGCATTTT.

The chain employs TRBV2 and TRBJ2-4, with a weak D call TRBD1 (6 bases). V was pared by 2 bases and J by 7 bases, with 12 bases between. Germline CDR1 and CDR2: SNHLY and FYNNEI. The CDR3 loop spans 14 amino acids. The CDR3 nucleotides are TGTGCCAGCAGTGAACGGCTAAGGGGGAACATTCAGTACTTC. This gives the protein CASSERLRGNIQYF.

This clone has just one count. The V and J genes are TRBV29-1 and TRBJ1-2; 8 bases map to TRBD1. Germline lookup yields CDR1 SQVTM and CDR2 ANQGSEA. The CDR3 totals 12 residues. Unmatched junction bases numbered 8, after V lost 7 bases and J lost 7 bases. DNA of the CDR3: TGCAGCGGTGGACAGGGATCGGGTGGCTACACCTTC. Translated: CSGGQGSGGYTF.

The rearrangement uses TRBV6-5 and TRBJ2-7; TRBD1 is a possible D gene (5 bases). This CDR3 has 13 amino acids. Germline assignment: CDR1 MNHEY and CDR2 SVGAGI. Trimming removed 2 bases from V and 7 bases from J, with 12 bases in between. The CDR3 protein is CASSYVAGQEQYF. The CDR3 nucleotides are TGTGCCAGCAGTTACGTCGCAGGGCAGGAGCAGTACTTC.

J is TRBJ2-7 and V is TRBV27; possibly TRBD1 for D (6 bases). V dropped 2 bases and J dropped 4 bases, with 18 bases sitting between them. Looked up from germline, CDR1 is MNHEY and CDR2 is SMNVEV (reference sequence). The CDR3 runs 16 residues. The CDR3 DNA reads as TGTGCCAGCAGTTTACAGGCAGGGGCAGGTGGTTACGAGCAGTACTTC. This translates into CASSLQAGAGGYEQYF.

The chain couples TRBV4-3 to TRBJ1-2; 8 nucleotides agree with TRBD1. Germline V gene sequence: CDR1 LGHNA, CDR2 YSLEER. The V segment lost 4 bases and the J segment 2 bases; nucleotides outside the gene matches: 0. The CDR3 extends over 13 amino acids. For the CDR3, the DNA is TGCGCCAGCAGCCGGGACAGGAACTATGGCTACACCTTC. Residues: CASSRDRNYGYTF.

The V and J genes are TRBV9 and TRBJ2-3; 7 positions agree with TRBD2. Per the germline V gene, CDR1 is SGDLS and CDR2 is YYNGEE. The V gene end was trimmed by 3 bases and the J gene end by 1 base; junction bases not matched to a gene: 8. The CDR3 spans 16 residues. CDR3 nucleotides: TGTGCCAGCAGCGCCCAGCGGGGAAGTGGCACAGATACGCAGTATTTT. Its translation: CASSAQRGSGTDTQYF.

The chain carries TRBV5-1 and TRBJ2-3, with 16 bases identical to TRBD2. The CDR3 consists of 17 residues. The V gene's germline CDR1 is SGHRS and CDR2 YFSETQ. The V gene end was trimmed by 3 bases and the J gene end by 5 bases; junction bases not matched to a gene: 6. The chain's CDR3 is CASSSGTSGGAGDTQYF. Written as DNA, the CDR3 is TGCGCCAGCAGCTCCGGGACTAGCGGGGGGGCCGGAGATACGCAGTATTTT.

The chain combines TRBV19 with TRBJ2-2, with 14 bases that match TRBD2. Trimming cost V 6 bases and J 2 bases; bases outside gene matches: 2. From germline, CDR1 is LNHDA and CDR2 SQIVND (reference sequence). The CDR3 has 16 amino acids. CDR3 sequence reads: CASRGLAGANTGELFF. CDR3 nucleotides: TGTGCCAGTAGGGGACTAGCGGGGGCCAACACCGGGGAGCTGTTTTTT.

The chain couples TRBV6-5 to TRBJ2-5; 9 positions agree with TRBD2. Looked up from germline, CDR1 is MNHEY and CDR2 is SVGAGI. J was trimmed by 8 bases and V by 6 bases; bases with no gene match: 7. CDR3 length: 13 amino acids. CDR3 amino acids: CASSPGLARTQYF. Here the CDR3 DNA reads TGTGCCAGCAGCCCAGGACTAGCGCGAACCCAGTACTTC.